This T cell receptor beta chain was recorded in a study of identical twins. Donors uniformly comprised healthy Caucasians. TCRdb analysed the 5' RACE reads with MiXCR anew, one entry per CDR3 protein. The top ten hold 3% of the sample, which has some 590,000 distinct CDR3 sequences, roughly 9.9% seen once. J gave up 6 bases and V 8 bases, and 10 bases lay outside the gene matches. Germline V lookup: CDR1 MNHEY, CDR2 SVGEGT. The length of the CDR3 is 14 residues. This clonotype was counted between two and nine times. These data also formed part of another study, on yellow fever vaccine responses in identical twins.

This clonotype was obtained from a woman aged 18-29 years in good health. Material: PBMCs. The V gene is TRBV6-2 or TRBV6-3, the J gene TRBJ2-3; 8 positions agree with TRBD1. The DNA for the CDR3 is TGTGCCAGCCCAGGACAGGGTGAATATGATACGCAGTATTTT. Protein sequence: CASPGQGEYDTQYF.